This T cell receptor beta chain stems from a study of T cells of healthy individuals. One entry per CDR3 protein, called by TCRdb with MiXCR from the 5' RACE reads. The sample has nearly 100,000 distinct CDR3 sequences, roughly 18% seen once; the top ten hold approximately 6%. The receptor was derived from a human donor in good health.

The CDR3 sequence: CASSRDSQNQPQHF. The CDR3 bases are TGTGCCAGCAGTCGGGACAGCCAAAATCAGCCCCAGCATTTT. This chain joins TRBV28 and TRBJ1-5; 7 bases are shared with TRBD1. The CDR3 sequence is 14 residues long. V lost 5 bases, J lost 4 bases, and 5 bases stayed unmatched. In germline, CDR1 is MDHEN, CDR2 SYDVKM. Together with reference TRBV28 and TRBJ1-5, the CDR3 gives the full variable domain: DVKVTQSSRYLVKRTGEKVFLECVQDMDHENMFWYRQDPGLGLRLIYFSYDVKMKEKGDIPEGYSVSREKKERFSLILESASTNQTSMYLCASSRDSQNQPQHFGDGTRLSIL.